The 21 T cell receptor beta chains below were found in one sample sequenced in a study of blood T cell repertoires in COVID-19. Here immunoSEQ multiplex PCR was the method, and the copy in TCRdb shows in-frame clones only, minus some. The table shows 150,000 to 250,000 clones, with around 79% occurring only once. The sequenced sample was peripheral blood. These receptors all come from a woman between 35 and 50 years old with COVID-19, enrolled during active disease.

This chain connects TRBV27 to TRBJ2-2; D might be TRBD1 (5 bases). This CDR3 region has 13 residues. Trimming left V 2 bases short and J 4 bases short, with 5 bases between. Germline CDR1 is MNHEY and CDR2 is SMNVEV (reference sequence). CDR3 sequence: CASSLRGTGELFF. CDR3 nucleotide sequence: TGTGCCAGCAGTTTAAGGGGCACCGGGGAGCTGTTTTTT.

The V gene is TRBV4-2, the J gene TRBJ1-3; D is unclear. Germline V gene data show CDR1 as LGHNA and CDR2 as YNFKEQ. Trimming took 2 bases from V and 0 from J, leaving 11 bases between them. There are 16 residues in the CDR3. CDR3 coding DNA: TGTGCCAGCAGCCAAAATCTCGGGGTCTCTGGAAACACCATATATTTT. Translating it yields CASSQNLGVSGNTIYF.

The CDR3 sequence: CASSRGLTGGIAEAFF. CDR3 nucleotide sequence: TGTGCCAGCAGCCGAGGACTCACAGGGGGTATCGCTGAAGCTTTCTTT. The chain joins TRBV3-1 (or the pseudogene TRBV3-2) to TRBJ1-1, with 8 bases identical to TRBD1. Trimming took 4 bases from V and 6 from J; bases not matched to a gene: 13. The CDR3 spans 16 residues. Germline V gene data show CDR1 as LGHDT and CDR2 as YNNKEL (reference sequence).

The chain uses TRBV2 and TRBJ1-4; 10 bases are shared with TRBD1. CDR1 SNHLY and CDR2 FYNNEI come from the germline V gene. V was clipped by 6 bases and J by 7 bases; unmatched bases: 8. The CDR3 covers 15 residues. CDR3 protein: CASSPSTGGGEKLFF. In DNA form, the CDR3 reads TGTGCCAGCAGCCCGTCGACAGGGGGCGGTGAAAAACTGTTTTTT.

The J gene is TRBJ1-2, the V gene TRBV2, with D perhaps TRBD1 (6 bases). Trimming removed 1 base from V and 0 bases from J, with 9 bases in between. The germline CDR1 and CDR2 sequences are SNHLY and FYNNEI. This CDR3 comprises 15 residues. For the CDR3, the DNA is TGTGCCAGCAGTGAAGGCAGGGGCACTAACTATGGCTACACCTTC. Protein sequence: CASSEGRGTNYGYTF.

The chain carries TRBV7-9 and TRBJ2-3; 10 bases align to TRBD1. After removal of 5 bases from V and 8 bases from J, the junction contained 13 bases not matched to a gene. CDR1 and CDR2 (germline): SEHNR, FQNEAQ (reference sequence). The CDR3 runs to 16 residues. CDR3 nucleotides: TGTGCCAGCAGCGCACCGGGACAGGGGTACCGTTCTACGCAGTATTTT. Translating gives CASSAPGQGYRSTQYF.

The genes are TRBV7-8 and TRBJ2-5, with 7 bases that match TRBD2. Germline-derived CDR1 and CDR2 are SGHVS and FQNEAQ. This CDR3 is built from 16 residues. Losses at the gene ends were 5 bases for V and 5 bases for J; bases not matched to a gene: 14. This chain's CDR3 is CASSPSAGEVWETQYF. The DNA of the CDR3 is TGTGCCAGCAGCCCAAGTGCGGGAGAGGTATGGGAGACCCAGTACTTC.

Points on this clone: Other DNA sequences from this sample encode an identical CDR3 as well. The CDR3 DNA reads TGTGCCAGCAGCGTAGGGGGCAACTCCTACGAGCAGTACTTC. It encodes CASSVGGNSYEQYF. V and J are TRBV9 and TRBJ2-7; perhaps TRBD1 as D (5 bases). The germline V and J ends were trimmed by 0 bases and 0 bases, with 7 bases remaining between them. In germline, CDR1 is SGDLS, CDR2 YYNGEE. The CDR3 is 14 amino acids.

The DNA of the CDR3 is TGTGCCAGCAGCGTAGCCCCAGGGGACACCATATATTTT. It is translated as CASSVAPGDTIYF. The rearrangement uses TRBV9 and TRBJ1-3; tentative D call: TRBD1 (6 bases). Germline assignment: CDR1 SGDLS and CDR2 YYNGEE. This CDR3 has 13 residues. With 0 bases removed from V and 8 bases from J, the gap between germline ends came to 9 bases. The whole variable domain, filled in from reference TRBV9 and TRBJ1-3, reads DSGVTQTPKHLITATGQRVTLRCSPRSGDLSVYWYQQSLDQGLQFLIQYYNGEERAKGNILERFSAQQFPDLHSELNLSSLELGDSALYFCASSVAPGDTIYFGEGSWLTVV.

V and J are TRBV19 and TRBJ1-5; 7 nucleotides match TRBD1. The germline gives CDR1 LNHDA, CDR2 SQIVND (reference sequence). CDR3 length: 15 amino acids. V dropped 7 bases and J dropped 0; count of bases not matched to a gene: 6. CDR3 sequence reads: CASIPQGSSNQPQHF. CDR3 DNA: TGTGCCAGTATCCCACAGGGGTCTAGCAATCAGCCCCAGCATTTT.

This clone was observed a single time. This chain connects TRBV19 to TRBJ1-1; no firm D call. V lost 5 bases, J lost 5 bases, and 27 bases lay in between. The germline V gene encodes CDR1 LNHDA and CDR2 SQIVND (reference sequence). The CDR3 spans 18 residues. As DNA, the CDR3 is TGTGCCAGTAGTCCCCCGGGCAGGAAGGGTTCCCGAGGGACTGAAGCTTTCTTT. Amino acids: CASSPPGRKGSRGTEAFF.

The V gene is TRBV2, the J gene TRBJ1-1, with a possible D match to TRBD1 (5 bases). CDR3 length equals 14 residues. The germline gives CDR1 SNHLY, CDR2 FYNNEI. Trimming took off 2 bases at V and 3 bases at J, with 10 bases between the two ends. CDR3 in DNA: TGTGCCAGCAGTGAACAGGGAGGGGACACTGAAGCTTTCTTT. As protein: CASSEQGGDTEAFF.

This clone has a single count. The gene calls are TRBV5-1 and TRBJ1-3, with D possibly being TRBD1 (5 bases). Germline CDR1 reads SGHRS; CDR2 reads YFSETQ. Trimming cost V 3 bases and J 1 base, with 8 bases left between them. The CDR3 sequence is 14 residues long. This CDR3 is CASSWGVSGNTIYF. CDR3 nucleotide sequence: TGCGCCAGCAGCTGGGGGGTGTCTGGAAACACCATATATTTT. Combining the CDR3 with reference TRBV5-1 and TRBJ1-3 gives the whole variable domain KAGVTQTPRYLIKTRGQQVTLSCSPISGHRSVSWYQQTPGQGLQFLFEYFSETQRNKGNFPGRFSGRQFSNSRSEMNVSTLELGDSALYLCASSWGVSGNTIYFGEGSWLTVV.

In its sample, this clone was seen a few times. V gene TRBV27 combines with J gene TRBJ1-4, with TRBD1 matching 9 bases. V lost 5 bases to trimming and J lost 7 bases; unmatched junction nucleotides: 5. The CDR3 has 14 amino acids. The germline gives CDR1 MNHEY, CDR2 SMNVEV (reference sequence). CDR3 amino acids: CASSLRQGGEKLFF. In DNA form, the CDR3 reads TGTGCCAGCAGTCTACGACAGGGGGGTGAAAAACTGTTTTTT.

This sequence joins TRBV9 and TRBJ2-6; D remains ambiguous. The CDR3 runs 14 residues. Trimming left V 4 bases short and J 0 bases short, with 5 bases between. CDR1 is SGDLS, CDR2 YYNGEE, per germline. The CDR3 sequence is CASSKYSGANVLTF. In DNA form, the CDR3 reads TGTGCCAGCAGCAAATACTCTGGGGCCAACGTCCTGACTTTC.

The rearrangement links TRBV19 to TRBJ2-3; 11 nucleotides match TRBD2. Germline CDR1 is LNHDA and CDR2 is SQIVND (reference sequence). This CDR3 comprises 16 residues. V gave up 3 bases and J gave up 6 bases; unmatched junction bases: 8. The CDR3 DNA is TGTGCCAGTAGTATGGTAGCGGGGGGGCTGACTGATACGCAGTATTTT. The encoded protein is CASSMVAGGLTDTQYF.

The CDR3 is CASSFGGGEAFF. In DNA, the CDR3 is TGTGCCAGCAGTTTTGGGGGAGGCGAAGCTTTCTTT. The genes are TRBV12-3 or TRBV12-4 and TRBJ1-1; a possible D gene is TRBD1 (5 bases). Between the trimmed V and J ends, which lost 3 bases and 8 bases, there was a span of 10 bases. The CDR3 sequence is 12 residues long.

This rearrangement joins TRBV5-1 to TRBJ1-1; no clear D gene. Per the germline V gene, CDR1 is SGHRS and CDR2 is YFSETQ. This CDR3 has 16 amino acids. V was clipped by 1 base and J by 1 base, with 14 bases between them. This CDR3 is CASSLSVARGNTEAFF. For the CDR3, the DNA is TGCGCCAGCAGCTTGTCTGTTGCCAGAGGGAACACTGAAGCTTTCTTT.

J is TRBJ2-1 and V is TRBV5-6; 10 bases are a match to TRBD1. The CDR3 is 16 residues long. The ends lost 3 bases at V and 7 bases at J; junction bases unmatched: 10. Germline V CDR1 and CDR2: SGHDT, YYEEEE. The CDR3 is CASSSIGDRGGNEQFF. The CDR3 nucleotides read TGTGCCAGCAGCTCGATAGGGGACAGGGGAGGGAATGAGCAGTTCTTC.

The V call is TRBV7-2, the J call TRBJ2-3; D perhaps matches TRBD2 (5 bases). The CDR3 runs to 17 residues. The V end was cut by 2 bases, the J end by 3 bases, with 18 bases between. Germline assignment: CDR1 SGHTA and CDR2 FQGNSA. The chain's CDR3 is CASSLMVSSSGTDTQYF. CDR3 sequence (DNA): TGTGCCAGCAGCTTAATGGTGTCCAGTTCGGGGACAGATACGCAGTATTTT.

The rearrangement uses TRBV5-1 and TRBJ1-1, with TRBD1 identical over 8 bases. The germline V gene has CDR1 SGHRS and CDR2 YFSETQ. Trimming cost V 3 bases and J 3 bases; bases outside gene matches: 1. CDR3 length: 13 residues. The CDR3 DNA sequence: TGCGCCAGCAGCTCACAGGGGGACACTGAAGCTTTCTTT. Translation: CASSSQGDTEAFF.